This T cell receptor beta chain was recovered during a study of blood T cell repertoires in COVID-19. As for the study in general: The United States, Italy and Spain were the sources of the acute and convalescent COVID-19 samples.

This clone was observed a single time. The method was immunoSEQ multiplex PCR; TCRdb's version includes in-frame clones alone and lacks a portion of them. Of a few hundred thousand clones listed, 89% were seen once; the top ten hold approximately 5%. The CDR3 consists of 14 residues. Germline V CDR1 and CDR2: SNHLY, FYNNEI. V shed 3 bases, J shed 1 base, and the junction held 3 bases outside the gene matches. The sample comprised peripheral blood. The genes are TRBV2 and TRBJ2-7, with 7 bases matching TRBD2. The TCR comes from a woman in her thirties or forties who had recovered from COVID-19. The CDR3 sequence is CASSELAVSYEQYF. The CDR3 DNA follows: TGTGCCAGCAGTGAGCTAGCGGTATCCTACGAGCAGTACTTC.